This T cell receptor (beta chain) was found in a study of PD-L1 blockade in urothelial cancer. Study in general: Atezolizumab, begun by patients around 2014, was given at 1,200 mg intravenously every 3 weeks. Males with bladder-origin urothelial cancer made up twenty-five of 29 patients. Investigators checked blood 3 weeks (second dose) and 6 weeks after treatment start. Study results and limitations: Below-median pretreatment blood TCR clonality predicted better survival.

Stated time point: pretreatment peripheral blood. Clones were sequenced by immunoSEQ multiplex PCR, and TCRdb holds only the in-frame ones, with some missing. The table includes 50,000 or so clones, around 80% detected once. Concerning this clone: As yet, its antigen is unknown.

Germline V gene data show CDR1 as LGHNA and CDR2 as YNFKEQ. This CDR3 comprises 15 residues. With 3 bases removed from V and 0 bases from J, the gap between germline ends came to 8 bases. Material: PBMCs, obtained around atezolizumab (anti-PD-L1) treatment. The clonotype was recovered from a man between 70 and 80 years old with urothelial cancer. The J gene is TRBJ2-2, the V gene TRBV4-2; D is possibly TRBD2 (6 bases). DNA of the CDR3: TGTGCCAGCAGCCAGGGGGGATCGAACACCGGGGAGCTGTTTTTT. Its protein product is CASSQGGSNTGELFF.